This record looks at one TCR beta chain sequence and its context. This entry comes from a study of blood T cell repertoires in COVID-19. The overall study: COVID-19 samples, acute and convalescent, were from the United States, Italy and Spain. T cells, B-cell-depleted T cells, or PBMCs supplied cDNA or gDNA.

Authors' analysis steps: It was from reference gene primer amplification that nucleated cell counts were estimated. Profiled with immunoSEQ multiplex PCR; TCRdb holds only in-frame clones, not every one. That table gives V, J and clone size, and the DNA gave D and trimming. Altogether 140,000 to 150,000 clones are present, around 90% being singletons, with the ten largest covering around 1.6%. Germline CDR1 SGHVS, CDR2 FQNEAQ. The V end lost 4 bases, the J end lost 4 bases, and 23 bases lay between the germline ends. The CDR3 consists of 18 residues. V usage is TRBV7-8 and J usage is TRBJ1-5, with a possible D match to TRBD1 (6 bases). The receptor comes from a human donor in a cohort sampled during active COVID-19. The sample consisted of peripheral blood. CDR3 coding DNA: TGTGCCAGCAGCTCCCTCCCTGGGCAGGGGCTTCTTAATCAGCCCCAGCATTTT. It is translated as CASSSLPGQGLLNQPQHF.